Listed below are T cell receptor beta chains from one sample, sequenced in a study of CD8 T cells in Susac syndrome. MiXCR, applied by TCRdb to the immunoSEQ multiplex PCR reads, yields one record per CDR3 protein. Here the sample spans 65,000 to 85,000 distinct CDR3 sequences, under 95% being singletons. Sequencing used CD8+ T cells from PBMCs. These receptors all stem from a human donor with Susac syndrome. The CDR3 runs from the conserved cysteine through the conserved F or W. Each record gives: J gene, CDR3 length, D gene, V gene, clone size, CDR3 protein, CDR3 DNA. The D gene is left open where the match is weak. The listing skips clone size in some rows; elsewhere it reads once, few, many or a size class.

TRBJ2-7 | 15 | TRBD2 | TRBV27 | - | CASSLRGSTMYEQYF | TGTGCCAGCAGTTTACGCGGGAGTACTATGTACGAGCAGTACTTC
TRBJ2-7 | 15 | - | TRBV7-8 | - | CASSASGTLNEEQYF | TGTGCCAGCAGCGCCTCCGGGACTCTGAACGAAGAGCAGTACTTC
TRBJ2-7 | 15 | - | TRBV4-2 | - | CASSHTRTASYEQYF | TGTGCCAGCAGCCATACCCGGACAGCCTCCTACGAGCAGTACTTC
TRBJ2-3 | 15 | TRBD2 | TRBV7-9 | - | CASSSQREFVDTQYF | TGTGCCAGCAGCTCCCAGCGGGAGTTTGTAGATACGCAGTATTTT
TRBJ2-7 | 16 | TRBD2 | TRBV4-2 | - | CASSQGHLAGSYEQYF | TGTGCCAGCAGCCAAGGACACCTAGCGGGGTCCTACGAGCAGTACTTC
TRBJ2-1 | 16 | - | TRBV19 | once | CASSIVNGASYNEQFF | TGTGCCAGTAGTATAGTTAACGGGGCCTCCTACAATGAGCAGTTCTTC
TRBJ2-1 | 12 | - | TRBV6-2/TRBV6-3 | few | CASSLDRNEQFF | TGTGCCAGCAGTTTGGACCGCAATGAGCAGTTCTTC
TRBJ2-2 | 15 | - | TRBV13 | - | CAIPQWGPGTGELFF | TGTGCCATCCCCCAATGGGGGCCGGGCACCGGGGAGCTGTTTTTT
TRBJ1-1 | 11 | TRBD1 | TRBV29-1 | - | CSVLQGGSAFF | TGCAGCGTTTTACAGGGGGGATCAGCTTTCTTT
TRBJ2-3 | 16 | - | TRBV5-1 | once | CASSLQSLRDTDTQYF | TGCGCCAGCAGCCTACAGTCTCTCCGGGACACAGATACGCAGTATTTT
TRBJ1-1 | 14 | - | TRBV20-1 | - | CSARDAGEGTEAFF | TGCAGTGCTAGAGATGCGGGGGAGGGTACTGAAGCTTTCTTT
TRBJ2-7 | 12 | - | TRBV28 | once | CASSLQLYEQYF | TGTGCCAGCAGTTTGCAGCTCTACGAGCAGTACTTC
TRBJ1-1 | 14 | - | TRBV5-6 | - | CASSFPDGNTEAFF | TGTGCCAGCAGCTTCCCCGACGGGAACACTGAAGCTTTCTTT
TRBJ2-1 | 17 | TRBD2 | TRBV28 | - | CASSPGTSGSSYNEQFF | TGTGCCAGCAGTCCAGGGACTAGCGGGAGCTCCTACAATGAGCAGTTCTTC
TRBJ2-2 | 13 | - | TRBV4-1 | - | CASSQVGTGELFF | TGCGCCAGCAGCCAAGTCGGAACCGGGGAGCTGTTTTTT
TRBJ1-1 | 15 | - | TRBV6-5 | - | CASARGWDKNTEAFF | TGTGCCAGCGCGCGCGGTTGGGACAAAAACACTGAAGCTTTCTTT
TRBJ1-5 | 14 | - | TRBV30 | - | CAWSARYSNQPQHF | TGTGCCTGGAGTGCCCGATATAGCAATCAGCCCCAGCATTTT
TRBJ2-7 | 15 | - | TRBV15 | - | CATSREKGLTYEQYF | TGTGCCACCAGCAGAGAAAAAGGCCTAACCTACGAGCAGTACTTC
TRBJ2-3 | 15 | TRBD1 | TRBV6-5 | - | CASSSPGQGADTQYF | TGTGCCAGCAGTTCTCCGGGACAGGGGGCAGATACGCAGTATTTT
TRBJ2-2 | 14 | - | TRBV4-2 | once | CASSQGENTGELFF | TGTGCCAGCAGCCAAGGGGAGAACACCGGGGAGCTGTTTTTT
TRBJ1-4 | 13 | TRBD1 | TRBV20-1 | - | CSAPGQGVEKLFF | TGCAGTGCTCCGGGACAGGGAGTTGAAAAACTGTTTTTT
TRBJ2-5 | 16 | TRBD2 | TRBV5-1 | - | CASSLFLAGAQETQYF | TGCGCCAGCAGCTTGTTCCTAGCGGGGGCCCAAGAGACCCAGTACTTC
TRBJ2-2 | 14 | - | TRBV21-1 | - | CASSKTDRAGELFF | TGTGCCAGCAGCAAAACGGACAGGGCCGGGGAGCTGTTTTTT
TRBJ2-1 | 17 | - | TRBV9 | - | CASSPRTDPGQNNEQFF | TGTGCCAGCAGCCCGCGGACGGACCCCGGCCAAAACAATGAGCAGTTCTTC
TRBJ1-2 | 12 | TRBD1 | TRBV7-9 | once | CASSIDREGYTF | TGTGCCAGCAGCATCGACAGGGAAGGCTACACCTTC
TRBJ2-1 | 14 | - | TRBV5-4 | - | CASSLDSRYNEQFF | TGTGCCAGCAGCTTGGATAGTCGGTACAATGAGCAGTTCTTC
TRBJ1-1 | 15 | - | TRBV9 | once | CASSVDGGRGTEAFF | TGTGCCAGCAGCGTAGATGGGGGGCGCGGGACTGAAGCTTTCTTT
TRBJ2-5 | 13 | - | TRBV30 | - | CAWSEGPQETQYF | TGTGCCTGGAGTGAAGGCCCCCAAGAGACCCAGTACTTC
TRBJ2-6 | 15 | - | TRBV4-3 | - | CASSFARAGANVLTF | TGCGCCAGCAGCTTCGCTAGGGCTGGGGCCAACGTCCTGACTTTC